The present TCR beta chain was sequenced within a study of blood T cells in healthy people across ages. General study findings and limits: Donor CMV status was unknown, possibly confounding expanded clonotype changes. In older individuals, TCR beta diversity per million T cells was lower, falling roughly linearly with age.

A second roughly 7 to 12 cycle PCR used barcoded and J-beta primers. TCRdb redid the calling of the 5' RACE reads with MiXCR, one entry per CDR3 protein. The sample holds roughly 500,000 distinct CDR3 sequences, approximately 30% seen once. On this clonotype itself: The antigen is not known.

The total RNA that was extracted per sample amounted to at least 5 micrograms. CDR1 is SGHRS and CDR2 is YFSETQ in the germline V gene. This CDR3 region has 14 residues. The ends were cut back, 0 bases at V and 6 bases at J, with 13 bases in the middle. This receptor was obtained from a woman in her seventies in good health. The sequencing input was blood. The J gene is TRBJ2-7, the V gene TRBV5-1; D uncertain. The CDR3 sequence is CASSLALSGFEQYF. In DNA, the CDR3 is TGCGCCAGCAGCTTGGCGCTCTCAGGTTTCGAGCAGTACTTC.